What follows are 21 T cell receptor beta chains derived from one specimen sequenced in a study of T cells in Graves' hyperthyroidism and ophthalmopathy. RNA transcripts served as the template for amplifying TCR beta CDR3 regions. The HTBI set primed first-round TCR CDR3 RT-PCR. TCRdb analysed the multiplex PCR reads with MiXCR anew, one entry per CDR3 protein. The sample lists roughly 750,000 distinct CDR3 sequences; around 17% were seen once. Material: blood. The receptors were gathered from a young man with Graves' hyperthyroidism.

The V and J genes are TRBV5-1 and TRBJ2-3, with D perhaps matching TRBD1 (5 bases). V gave up 0 bases and J gave up 5 bases, with 7 bases separating them. This CDR3 has 13 residues. The germline V gene has CDR1 SGHRS and CDR2 YFSETQ. The CDR3 DNA reads TGCGCCAGCAGCTTGGATAGGGGAGATACGCAGTATTTT. It specifies CASSLDRGDTQYF.

This clonotype was seen more than once but under ten times. This chain connects TRBV6-2 or TRBV6-3 to TRBJ2-5; D is uncertain. The CDR3 runs 13 residues. Germline lookup yields CDR1 MNHEY and CDR2 SVGEGT. The V and J ends lost 0 bases and 5 bases respectively, with 7 bases between them. In DNA form, the CDR3 reads TGTGCCAGCAGTTACTCGGCAGAGGAGACCCAGTACTTC. Amino acid sequence: CASSYSAEETQYF.

J is TRBJ2-7 and V is TRBV20-1; D call uncertain. The CDR3 contains 10 residues. V was cut by 3 bases and J by 3 bases, with 3 bases left in between. Germline V lookup: CDR1 DFQATT, CDR2 SNEGSKA (reference sequence). As DNA, the CDR3 is TGCAGTGCTAGCCTCTACGAGCAGTACTTC. As protein: CSASLYEQYF.

Worth noting for this clonotype: Germline and junction disagree at one end, which may indicate a read error. V is TRBV24-1 and J is TRBJ2-6; D may be TRBD1 or TRBD2 (5 bases each). The germline V gene encodes CDR1 KGHDR and CDR2 SFDVKD. The CDR3 totals 18 residues. The CDR3 sequence: CATSESGQAFSGANVLAF. The CDR3 DNA follows: TGTGCCACCAGTGAGTCGGGGCAGGCCTTCTCTGGGGCCAACGTCCTGGCTTTC.

This chain joins TRBV12-3 or TRBV12-4 and TRBJ2-1; 8 bases are a match to TRBD2. Trimming cost V 8 bases and J 3 bases; bases outside gene matches: 12. This CDR3 is built from 16 residues. CDR3 nucleotides: TGTGCCAGCCTTAAATCGGCGGGAGGAGTCTACAATGAGCAGTTCTTC. Translation gives CASLKSAGGVYNEQFF.

This clonotype appeared a few times. J is TRBJ2-2 and V is TRBV4-1, with no clear D. There are 15 residues in the CDR3. Trimming removed 1 base from V and 4 bases from J, with 10 bases in between. Germline lookup yields CDR1 MGHRA and CDR2 YSYEKL. CDR3 region: CASSQVPVPTGELFF. CDR3 bases: TGCGCCAGCAGCCAAGTGCCTGTACCCACCGGGGAGCTGTTTTTT.

This clonotype was seen many times. The chain employs TRBV20-1 and TRBJ2-1; TRBD2 agrees at 7 bases. Germline-derived CDR1 and CDR2 are DFQATT and SNEGSKA (reference sequence). This CDR3 has 13 amino acids. Trimming took 2 bases from V and 2 from J; bases not matched to a gene: 0. CDR3 nucleotides: TGCAGTGCTAGACTAGCGGCCTACAATGAGCAGTTCTTC. Protein: CSARLAAYNEQFF.

The chain links TRBV27 to TRBJ1-5; the D gene is possibly TRBD1 (5 bases). V was shortened by 5 bases and J by 5 bases, with 19 bases between the two germline ends. CDR1 and CDR2 (germline): MNHEY, SMNVEV (reference sequence). The CDR3 sequence is 16 residues long. CDR3 coding DNA: TGTGCCAGCAGTCCGACGACTATGGGGCCCCATCAGCCCCAGCATTTT. Its translation: CASSPTTMGPHQPQHF.

The table lists this clonotype with many counts. This chain connects TRBV9 to TRBJ2-5, with unresolved D. V dropped 0 bases and J dropped 5 bases, with 8 bases sitting between them. This CDR3 is 13 amino acids long. Germline V gene sequence: CDR1 SGDLS, CDR2 YYNGEE. Here the CDR3 DNA reads TGTGCCAGCAGCGTAGGAGTAATCGAGACCCAGTACTTC. Translation gives CASSVGVIETQYF.

This clonotype occurred many times. The genes are TRBV27 and TRBJ2-7, with 15 nucleotides matching TRBD2. V dropped 1 base and J dropped 2; count of bases not matched to a gene: 6. Looked up from germline, CDR1 is MNHEY and CDR2 is SMNVEV (reference sequence). The CDR3 contains 18 residues. The CDR3 coding sequence is TGTGCCAGCAGTTTATGGGGACTAGCGGGAGGCCTCGCCTACGAGCAGTACTTC. Translating gives CASSLWGLAGGLAYEQYF.

The sample holds many counts of this clonotype. The CDR3 bases are TGTGCCAGCAGTGAAGGGGGGGGCTTCACTGAAGCTTTCTTT. Residues: CASSEGGGFTEAFF. V usage is TRBV6-1 and J usage is TRBJ1-1; possible D gene TRBD1, 6 bases. Germline V lookup: CDR1 MNHNS, CDR2 SASEGT. CDR3 length: 14 amino acids. V dropped 1 base and J dropped 4 bases, with 10 bases sitting between them.

Ten or more counts support this clonotype. The chain uses TRBV15 and TRBJ1-5; 8 bases are shared with TRBD1. This CDR3 region has 15 residues. The V gene end was trimmed by 4 bases and the J gene end by 4 bases; junction bases not matched to a gene: 6. Per the germline V gene, CDR1 is LNHNV and CDR2 is YYDKDF (reference sequence). The CDR3 reads CATSIGQGGNQPQHF. The DNA for the CDR3 is TGTGCCACCAGCATTGGACAGGGAGGTAATCAGCCCCAGCATTTT.

This clonotype was picked up a small number of times. V and J are TRBV6-1 and TRBJ2-5; 11 positions agree with TRBD2. The V and J ends lost 8 bases and 5 bases, in that order; junction bases with no gene match: 7. Per germline, CDR1 MNHNS and CDR2 SASEGT. CDR3 size: 14 residues. For the CDR3, the DNA is TGTGCCAGCTCTATAGCGGGAGGGGTGGAGACCCAGTACTTC. This gives the protein CASSIAGGVETQYF.

The table lists this clonotype with a few counts. The chain employs TRBV19 and TRBJ2-1, with TRBD2 identical over 11 bases. The germline V gene encodes CDR1 LNHDA and CDR2 SQIVND (reference sequence). V dropped 5 bases and J dropped 0; count of bases not matched to a gene: 18. CDR3 length equals 21 residues. The CDR3 bases are TGTGCCAGTAGTCCGGCAGGGGGCGCGGCTAGCGGGAGGAGCTCCTACAATGAGCAGTTCTTC. This encodes CASSPAGGAASGRSSYNEQFF. The full variable domain, rest sourced from reference TRBV19 and TRBJ2-1, is DGGITQSPKYLFRKEGQNVTLSCEQNLNHDAMYWYRQDPGQGLRLIYYSQIVNDFQKGDIAEGYSVSREKKESFPLTVTSAQKNPTAFYLCASSPAGGAASGRSSYNEQFFGPGTRLTVL.

The rearrangement uses TRBV7-9 and TRBJ2-3; D ambiguous. This CDR3 has 16 residues. V gave up 1 base and J gave up 0 bases, with 11 bases separating them. Germline V lookup: CDR1 SEHNR, CDR2 FQNEAQ (reference sequence). The CDR3 sequence is CASSLVLIASTDTQYF. CDR3 DNA sequence: TGTGCCAGCAGCTTAGTCCTGATAGCTAGCACAGATACGCAGTATTTT.

This clonotype was counted between two and nine times. The CDR3 DNA reads as TGTGCCAGCAGCTTAGCGCGGTATAGAAACAATGAGCAGTTCTTC. Translated: CASSLARYRNNEQFF. The chain has TRBV7-2 and TRBJ2-1; no clear D gene. CDR3 length: 15 residues. Trimming left V 0 bases short and J 5 bases short, with 11 bases between. In germline, CDR1 is SGHTA, CDR2 FQGNSA. Filled out from reference TRBV7-2 and TRBJ2-1, the complete variable domain reads GAGVSQSPSNKVTEKGKDVELRCDPISGHTALYWYRQSLGQGLEFLIYFQGNSAPDKSGLPSDRFSAERTGGSVSTLTIQRTQQEDSAVYLCASSLARYRNNEQFFGPGTRLTVL.

This clonotype was counted many times. The rearrangement uses TRBV27 and TRBJ2-5, with TRBD1 matching over 7 bases. Germline assignment: CDR1 MNHEY and CDR2 SMNVEV (reference sequence). The V gene end was trimmed by 0 bases and the J gene end by 3 bases; junction bases not matched to a gene: 4. The CDR3 sequence is 15 residues long. CDR3 amino acids: CASSLSTGKKETQYF. CDR3 in DNA: TGTGCCAGCAGTTTATCGACAGGGAAGAAAGAGACCCAGTACTTC.

This clonotype has at least ten counts. The chain joins TRBV4-3 to TRBJ2-7, with 7 bases aligning to TRBD2. V shed 4 bases and J 3 bases; nucleotides not matched to a gene: 6. There are 14 residues in the CDR3. In germline, CDR1 is LGHNA, CDR2 YSLEER. CDR3 DNA: TGCGCCAGCAGCCTTGGGAGGGACGGCTACGAGCAGTACTTC. Amino acids: CASSLGRDGYEQYF.

This clonotype was counted between two and nine times. The J gene is TRBJ2-1, the V gene TRBV29-1; D ambiguous. The ends were cut back, 1 base at V and 6 bases at J, with 16 bases in the middle. The CDR3 runs to 15 residues. CDR1 SQVTM and CDR2 ANQGSEA come from the germline V gene. CDR3 DNA sequence: TGCAGCGTTGAAGTCGGCTCCGGGTACGGCAATGAGCAGTTCTTC. Protein sequence: CSVEVGSGYGNEQFF.

The table lists this clonotype with a few counts. The J gene is TRBJ2-2, the V gene TRBV6-1, with TRBD2 identical over 8 bases. The V gene's germline CDR1 is MNHNS and CDR2 SASEGT. There are 14 residues in the CDR3. The J segment lost 6 bases and the V segment lost 7 bases, leaving 7 bases of the junction unmatched. This CDR3 reads CASTTSEGSGELFF. CDR3 coding DNA: TGTGCCAGCACGACTAGCGAAGGGTCCGGGGAGCTGTTTTTT.

This clonotype was observed a handful of times. J is TRBJ2-3 and V is TRBV9; D remains unclear. V was clipped by 0 bases and J by 5 bases, with 10 bases between them. The CDR3 spans 14 residues. Germline V gene data show CDR1 as SGDLS and CDR2 as YYNGEE. The CDR3 nucleotides read TGTGCCAGCAGCGTAGGCGTAAAGGGAGATACGCAGTATTTT. It yields the protein CASSVGVKGDTQYF.